This TCR beta chain comes out of a study of T cell responses to AZD1222 COVID-19 vaccine. Study-wide context: Researchers grouped second doses given at about 4 or about 12 weeks into one pool. Overall study findings and caveats: Researchers took repertoire samples only after the peak T cell response had come. Females made up more of the donors, who were largely white British, and clonal diversity may have come out too low. Targets within unmutated variant regions were reportedly found for nearly half of spike-specific TCRs.

The germline CDR1 and CDR2 sequences are SQVTM and ANQGSEA. J lost 8 bases, V lost 6 bases, and 16 bases had no gene match. CDR3 length equals 15 residues. TCRdb's copy holds only in-frame clones and misses some; the assay was immunoSEQ multiplex PCR. Among about 86,000 clones listed, nearly 90% were seen once. In regard to this clone: Its target is not known.

This rearrangement joins TRBV29-1 to TRBJ2-1; 7 positions match TRBD1. The sample consisted of peripheral blood, taken on day 0 of AZD1222 vaccination. This sequence was found in an adult in good health. CDR3 nucleotides: TGCAGCGTGTATCCGGGGACAGCGGCTAGGGATGAGCAGTTCTTC. This gives the protein CSVYPGTAARDEQFF.